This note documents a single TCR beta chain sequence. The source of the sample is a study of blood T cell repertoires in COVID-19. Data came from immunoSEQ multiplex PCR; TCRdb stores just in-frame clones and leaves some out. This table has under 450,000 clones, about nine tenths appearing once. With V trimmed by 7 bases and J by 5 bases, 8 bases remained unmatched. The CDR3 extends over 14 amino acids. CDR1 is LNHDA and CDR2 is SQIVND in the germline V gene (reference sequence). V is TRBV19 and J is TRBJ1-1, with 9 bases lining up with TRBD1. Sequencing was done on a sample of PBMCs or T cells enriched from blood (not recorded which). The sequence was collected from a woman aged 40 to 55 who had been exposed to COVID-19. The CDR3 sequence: CASNTGQGRTEAFF. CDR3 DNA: TGTGCCAGTAATACGGGACAGGGTAGGACTGAAGCTTTCTTT.